The clone carrying this T cell receptor (beta chain) occurred a few times. The target antigen is unknown. These data originate in a study of T-cell reconstitution after alpha-beta-depleted transplantation in children. Broader study findings: By one year post-transplant, T-cell counts and diversity largely arose from T cells that were newly produced. Several hundred graft clones that had expanded were reportedly the source of alpha-beta T cells about two months after transplant.

For TCRbeta, the library was prepared with unique molecular identifiers. Each CDR3 protein gets one entry after TCRdb re-called the PCR reads with MiXCR. The sample consists of approximately 500,000 distinct CDR3 sequences, roughly 10% of them appearing once. The TCR comes from a child aged 2 to 9 with inherited bone marrow failure, due to receive a stem cell transplant. The sequencing here drew on PBMCs, taken before TCRalphabeta/CD19-depleted stem cell transplant.

CDR3 sequence: CASSVDRGAYEQYF. As DNA, the CDR3 is TGTGCCAGCAGTGTTGACAGGGGGGCCTACGAGCAGTACTTC. The V and J genes are TRBV28 and TRBJ2-7; 9 bases agree with TRBD1. The CDR3 runs to 14 residues. Germline CDR1 is MDHEN and CDR2 is SYDVKM. With 5 bases clipped from V and 2 bases from J, the junction kept 4 bases outside the gene matches.